A single sample gave rise to the 13 T cell receptor beta chains below, sequenced in a study of cytomegalovirus exposure and HLA in healthy donors. The PCR contained 60 Vbeta and 13 Jbeta primers. The method was immunoSEQ multiplex PCR; TCRdb's version includes in-frame clones alone and lacks a portion of them. The data contain 150,000 to 200,000 clones, roughly 80% of them singletons. The sample taken for sequencing was PBMCs. The receptor source for this set is a man aged 35 to 55 in good health and CMV-seronegative.

This chain uses TRBV11-3 with TRBJ2-3; D gene ambiguous. CDR1 is SGHNT, CDR2 YENEEA, per germline. The V and J ends lost 1 base and 5 bases respectively, with 16 bases between them. The CDR3 is 16 residues long. The CDR3 nucleotides are TGTGCCAGCAGCTTAGGCGTAGGAAGGAGTGGAGATACGCAGTATTTT. Protein product: CASSLGVGRSGDTQYF.

The chain combines TRBV2 with TRBJ2-3; TRBD1 matches at 8 bases. With V trimmed by 6 bases and J by 3 bases, 5 bases remained unmatched. This CDR3 contains 14 residues. The germline V gene has CDR1 SNHLY and CDR2 FYNNEI. CDR3 sequence (DNA): TGTGCCAGCAGCTTTACAGGGGGAACAGATACGCAGTATTTT. This encodes CASSFTGGTDTQYF.

This clone has only a few counts. The chain combines TRBV4-2 with TRBJ2-3, with 10 bases aligning to TRBD1. The CDR3 has 16 amino acids. Germline lookup yields CDR1 LGHNA and CDR2 YNFKEQ. The ends lost 4 bases at V and 5 bases at J; junction bases unmatched: 9. CDR3 bases: TGTGCCAGCAGCCCTAATCGGGACAGGGGTAGAGATACGCAGTATTTT. Protein sequence: CASSPNRDRGRDTQYF.

The chain joins TRBV5-8 to TRBJ2-7; unclear D gene. The CDR3 runs 16 residues. From germline, CDR1 is SGHTS and CDR2 YDEGEE. V was trimmed by 1 base and J by 1 base, leaving 15 bases between them. The CDR3 bases are TGTGCCAGCAGCTTGTCACCCGGAGAAGCTTCCTACGAGCAGTACTTC. Translated, it gives CASSLSPGEASYEQYF.

V usage is TRBV29-1 and J usage is TRBJ1-2; 8 nucleotides line up with TRBD1. The CDR3 consists of 13 residues. Trimming at V came to 4 bases and at J to 4 bases, leaving 5 bases not matched to a gene. CDR1 and CDR2 (germline): SQVTM, ANQGSEA. The CDR3 loop is CSVGTGQSYGYTF. CDR3 nucleotides: TGCAGCGTTGGGACAGGGCAAAGCTATGGCTACACCTTC.

The chain recombines TRBV11-3 with TRBJ2-7; TRBD1 agrees at 12 bases. CDR3 length: 15 residues. In germline, CDR1 is SGHNT, CDR2 YENEEA. V dropped 3 bases and J dropped 1; count of bases not matched to a gene: 1. CDR3 coding DNA: TGTGCCAGCAGCTTGGGACAGGGGGCGTCCTACGAGCAGTACTTC. Its translation: CASSLGQGASYEQYF.

The J gene is TRBJ1-1, the V gene TRBV7-6; the match to TRBD1 covers 7 bases. Trimming took 5 bases from V and 0 from J; bases not matched to a gene: 3. Germline-derived CDR1 and CDR2 are SGHVS and FNYEAQ. This CDR3 is built from 14 residues. The CDR3 here is CASSPGQLNTEAFF. The CDR3 nucleotides are TGTGCCAGCAGCCCGGGACAGCTGAACACTGAAGCTTTCTTT. The whole variable domain, remainder taken from reference TRBV7-6 and TRBJ1-1, is GAGVSQSPRYKVTKRGQDVALRCDPISGHVSLYWYRQALGQGPEFLTYFNYEAQQDKSGLPNDRFSAERPEGSISTLTIQRTEQRDSAMYRCASSPGQLNTEAFFGQGTRLTVV.

V gene TRBV18 combines with J gene TRBJ2-7, with D tentatively TRBD2 (6 bases). The CDR3 loop spans 15 amino acids. Germline CDR1 is KGHSH and CDR2 is LQKENI. V lost 3 bases and J lost 3, with 15 bases in between. This chain's CDR3 is CASSPQEGKGYEQYF. CDR3 DNA: TGTGCCAGCTCACCCCAGGAGGGGAAGGGCTACGAGCAGTACTTC.

The genes are TRBV30 and TRBJ1-5, with TRBD1 as a possible D gene (5 bases). This CDR3 has 13 amino acids. With 0 bases removed from V and 4 bases from J, the gap between germline ends came to 7 bases. CDR1 is GTSNPN, CDR2 SVGIG, per germline (reference sequence). For the CDR3, the DNA is TGTGCCTGGAGTGTACAGGAAAATCAGCCCCAGCATTTT. Amino acids: CAWSVQENQPQHF.

The chain is built from TRBV11-1 and TRBJ2-5; 8 nucleotides line up with TRBD1. The J call is doubtful: the DNA matches TRBJ2-7 better. There are 13 residues in the CDR3. CDR1 SGHAT and CDR2 FQDESV come from the germline V gene (reference sequence). The CDR3 DNA sequence: TGTGCCAGCCACGGGCAGGGGGCCGCCGAGCAGTACTTC. Translated, it gives CASHGQGAAEQYF.

The rearrangement links TRBV7-2 to TRBJ2-5; D not resolved. The CDR3 has 12 amino acids. V lost 3 bases and J lost 1, with 3 bases in between. CDR1 SGHTA and CDR2 FQGNSA come from the germline V gene. The CDR3 bases are TGTGCCAGCAGCTTCTTCCAAGAGACCCAGTACTTC. This translates into CASSFFQETQYF. Full variable domain (remainder filled in from reference TRBV7-2 and TRBJ2-5): GAGVSQSPSNKVTEKGKDVELRCDPISGHTALYWYRQSLGQGLEFLIYFQGNSAPDKSGLPSDRFSAERTGGSVSTLTIQRTQQEDSAVYLCASSFFQETQYFGPGTRLLVL.

CDR3 sequence (DNA): TGTGCCAGCAGTTACGTCCGGGGGGCTGAATCACCCCTCCACTTT. Protein: CASSYVRGAESPLHF. The chain has TRBV6-5 and TRBJ1-6; D might be TRBD1 (6 bases). The CDR3 totals 15 residues. The V end lost 2 bases, the J end lost 10 bases, and 15 bases lay between the germline ends. The germline V gene encodes CDR1 MNHEY and CDR2 SVGAGI.

This CDR3 reads CASNVQGLAYNEQFF. In nucleotides, the CDR3 is TGTGCCAGCAACGTCCAGGGTTTGGCCTACAATGAGCAGTTCTTC. The chain combines TRBV9 with TRBJ2-1; maybe TRBD1 (5 bases). Germline V gene lookup returns CDR1 SGDLS and CDR2 YYNGEE. V was clipped by 6 bases and J by 2 bases, with 15 bases between them. The CDR3 sequence is 15 residues long.